This TCR beta chain is from a study of T cell repertoires in cytomegalovirus infection. Study context: From public TCR beta signatures came an indication of both CMV infection and matching HLA type. General study points: In two of eight donors, the top clonotype was HLA-C-restricted CMV-specific.

The V gene's germline CDR1 is DFQATT and CDR2 SNEGSKA (reference sequence). Trimming stripped 6 bases from V and 5 bases from J, with 13 bases between. The CDR3 is made up of 12 amino acids. Remarks on this clonotype: Its target is unknown.

TCRdb itself ran the reads through MiXCR, one entry per CDR3 protein. The sample contains some 450,000 distinct CDR3 sequences, 25% to 40% of which appear only once. The TCR sequence derives from a human donor in good health (CMV status not recorded). Some clones in this sample may be carry-over from other donors' samples. Sequences were obtained from PBMCs. This chain uses TRBV20-1 with TRBJ2-5; D uncertain. CDR3 DNA sequence: TGCAGTGCCCTGGACCCAATTGAGACCCAGTACTTC. It translates to CSALDPIETQYF.